This T cell receptor (beta chain) was retrieved from a study of blood T cell repertoires in COVID-19. For the study at large: Whether acute or convalescent, the COVID-19 samples came from the United States, Italy and Spain. T cells, B-cell-depleted T cells, or PBMCs provided the cDNA or gDNA that served as material.

As handled by the study authors: By means of reference gene primer amplification, nucleated cell counts were estimated. Assay used: immunoSEQ multiplex PCR; TCRdb lists only in-frame clones, some missing. V, J and clone size reflect that table, while D and trimming were determined from the DNA. This sample carries about 38,000 clones, over 80% of them seen once, and the ten largest clones take 4.8%. The V end lost 3 bases, the J end lost 5 bases, and 20 bases lay between the germline ends. In germline, CDR1 is LGHNA, CDR2 YSLEER. CDR3 length: 16 residues. Sequences were obtained from peripheral blood. The J gene is TRBJ2-7, the V gene TRBV4-3, with D tentatively TRBD1 (6 bases). This clonotype was obtained from a man aged 50 to 59 with active COVID-19. The CDR3, as DNA: TGCGCCAGCAGCCAGGACTTGACAGGTCCGATCCACGAGCAGTACTTC. This sequence encodes CASSQDLTGPIHEQYF.